This TCR beta chain came from a study of blood T cell repertoires in COVID-19. Turning to the study itself: COVID-19 samples, acute and convalescent, were from the United States, Italy and Spain.

The CDR3 length is 17 residues. Deletions cut 5 bases from V and 7 bases from J, with 24 bases between. From germline, CDR1 is LNHDA and CDR2 SQIVND (reference sequence). Sequenced by immunoSEQ multiplex PCR; TCRdb stores in-frame clones only, minus some. Among 90,000 or so clones, about 83% were seen once, and the ten largest hold about 18%. This sequence joins TRBV19 and TRBJ2-1, with D possibly being TRBD1 (6 bases). Sequenced sample: peripheral blood. The TCR was taken from a woman aged 60-75 years with COVID-19, enrolled during active disease. The CDR3 DNA sequence: TGTGCCAGTAGTCACCTCGGGACAACCCATGATACGAATGAGCAGTTCTTC. As protein: CASSHLGTTHDTNEQFF.